This T cell receptor beta chain was sequenced during a study of long-term antiretroviral therapy in people with HIV. The V gene end was trimmed by 5 bases and the J gene end by 2 bases; junction bases not matched to a gene: 11. This CDR3 spans 18 amino acids. The germline CDR1 and CDR2 sequences are SGHTA and FQGNSA. The libraries were made with immunoSEQ v3.0 at survey level. The assay was immunoSEQ multiplex PCR, and TCRdb's table has in-frame clones only and misses some. The sample carries 30,000 or so clones, approximately 85% recorded once. As regards this clone: Antigen: not known.

Study observations and caveats: Every time point showed a repertoire led by clones expanded before ART.

The starting material was unsorted PBMCs, obtained 0.8 years before starting antiretroviral therapy. The rearrangement links TRBV7-2 to TRBJ2-5, with 13 bases matching TRBD2. This receptor was identified in a man between 18 and 29 years old with HIV. DNA of the CDR3: TGTGCCAGCAGCCATTCGCGTGGACTAGCGGGGGAGCAAGAGACCCAGTACTTC. Amino acid sequence: CASSHSRGLAGEQETQYF.